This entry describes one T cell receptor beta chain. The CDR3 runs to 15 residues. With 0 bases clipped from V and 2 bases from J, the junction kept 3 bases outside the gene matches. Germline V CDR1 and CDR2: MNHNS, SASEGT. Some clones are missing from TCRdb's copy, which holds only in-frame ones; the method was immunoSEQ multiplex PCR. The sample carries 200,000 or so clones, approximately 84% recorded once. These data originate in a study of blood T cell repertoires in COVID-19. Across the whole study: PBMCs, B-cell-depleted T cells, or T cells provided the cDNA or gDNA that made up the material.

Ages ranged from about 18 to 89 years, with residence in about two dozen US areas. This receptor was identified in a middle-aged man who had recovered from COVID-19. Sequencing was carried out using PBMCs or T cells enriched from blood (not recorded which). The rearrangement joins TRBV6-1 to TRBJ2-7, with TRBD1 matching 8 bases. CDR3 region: CASSEATTGAYEQYF. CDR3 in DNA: TGTGCCAGCAGTGAAGCTACGACAGGGGCCTACGAGCAGTACTTC.